Below, 20 T cell receptor beta chains from the same sample are listed, as sequenced in a study of blood T cells in healthy people across ages. The second PCR ran about 6 to 12 cycles with a sample-barcoded 5' primer and J-beta primers. TCRdb itself ran the 5' RACE reads through MiXCR, one entry per CDR3 protein. The sample has 1.5 million or so distinct CDR3 sequences, 35% to 45% seen once. Sample: blood. These receptors originate from a woman between 18 and 29 years old in good health.

On this clonotype itself: A read error is possible here, since a much larger clone lies one base away. The chain links TRBV7-2 to TRBJ2-1; 12 bases match TRBD2. Looked up from germline, CDR1 is SGHTA and CDR2 is FQGNSA. The length of the CDR3 is 16 residues. J lost 10 bases, V lost 0 bases, and 7 bases had no gene match. DNA for the CDR3: TGTGCCAGCAGCTTAGCGACTAGCGGGAGAAACTACGAGCAGTTCTTC. As protein: CASSLATSGRNYEQFF.

This clonotype was counted a few times. The chain recombines TRBV7-8 with TRBJ2-1; tentatively, D is TRBD2 (5 bases). From germline, CDR1 is SGHVS and CDR2 FQNEAQ. V lost 5 bases and J 2 bases, leaving 13 bases between the germline ends. The CDR3 loop spans 15 amino acids. CDR3 loop: CASSVTRATYNEQFF. DNA of the CDR3: TGTGCCAGCAGCGTCACTAGGGCTACCTACAATGAGCAGTTCTTC.

CDR3 nucleotide sequence: TGTGCCAGCAGTTCCTTTCTAGGGTCCCAGGGAAACACAGATACGCAGTATTTT. This translates into CASSSFLGSQGNTDTQYF. The chain has TRBV28 and TRBJ2-3; possible D gene TRBD1, 5 bases. The CDR3 totals 18 residues. The V and J ends lost 4 bases and 2 bases respectively, with 22 bases between them. Germline V lookup: CDR1 MDHEN, CDR2 SYDVKM.

This clonotype is a singleton in its sample. The chain employs TRBV6-5 and TRBJ1-5; D is unclear. Germline-derived CDR1 and CDR2 are MNHEY and SVGAGI. This CDR3 has 11 residues. V shed 8 bases and J shed 6 bases, with 8 bases lying between them. Here the CDR3 DNA reads TGTGCCAGCGGTTCCGGTCAGCCCCAGCATTTT. Its translation is CASGSGQPQHF.

This clonotype was recorded a few times. This chain links TRBV12-3 or TRBV12-4 with TRBJ1-6; TRBD1 matches at 7 bases. Trimming took 6 bases from V and 8 from J; bases not matched to a gene: 7. This CDR3 region has 14 residues. The CDR3 sequence: CASRSSQGDSPLHF. Written as DNA, the CDR3 is TGTGCCAGCAGATCGTCGCAGGGGGATTCACCCCTCCACTTT.

The CDR3 loop reads CASSSTGGPAFF. CDR3 DNA sequence: TGTGCCAGCAGTTCCACAGGGGGCCCCGCTTTCTTT. The chain combines TRBV27 with TRBJ1-1; TRBD1 aligns across 9 bases. V lost 4 bases, J lost 11 bases, and 5 bases stayed unmatched. The CDR3 runs to 12 residues. Germline V gene sequence: CDR1 MNHEY, CDR2 SMNVEV (reference sequence).

The chain uses TRBV10-3 and TRBJ2-1, with D perhaps TRBD2 (5 bases). Trimming pared 3 bases from V and 0 bases from J, leaving 9 bases between. The CDR3 is 15 amino acids. Germline V gives CDR1 ENHRY, CDR2 SYGVKD. The CDR3 sequence is CAISDAGGSYNEQFF. DNA for the CDR3: TGTGCCATCAGTGATGCGGGCGGCTCCTACAATGAGCAGTTCTTC.

The chain couples TRBV7-2 to TRBJ2-1; 7 bases match TRBD1. With 5 bases clipped from V and 1 base from J, the junction kept 5 bases outside the gene matches. The CDR3 is 15 residues long. Per the germline V gene, CDR1 is SGHTA and CDR2 is FQGNSA. This CDR3 reads CASSGRQGSYNEQFF. The CDR3 coding sequence is TGTGCCAGCAGCGGACGACAGGGTTCCTACAATGAGCAGTTCTTC.

The chain is built from TRBV20-1 and TRBJ2-3, with unresolved D. CDR1 DFQATT and CDR2 SNEGSKA come from the germline V gene (reference sequence). Trimming stripped 0 bases from V and 4 bases from J, with 17 bases between. The CDR3 contains 16 residues. CDR3 DNA sequence: TGCAGTGCTAGAGATAGGTCGGCGCTAGTATCAGATACGCAGTATTTT. Its translation: CSARDRSALVSDTQYF.

This clonotype was counted between two and nine times. The chain links TRBV29-1 to TRBJ2-7; a weak D match, TRBD2 (5 bases). Trimming cost V 0 bases and J 0 bases, with 18 bases left between them. Germline CDR1 reads SQVTM; CDR2 reads ANQGSEA. The CDR3 is 17 residues long. CDR3 protein: CSVEEGGYRGNSYEQYF. CDR3 nucleotides: TGCAGCGTTGAAGAGGGCGGTTACAGAGGGAACTCCTACGAGCAGTACTTC.

The DNA of the CDR3 is TGTGCCAGCAGCCAAGGGTCTACCGGTCCCTGGGGCCGCACCGGGGAGCTGTTTTTT. As protein: CASSQGSTGPWGRTGELFF. The chain couples TRBV4-2 to TRBJ2-2; TRBD1 is a possible D gene (5 bases). Germline values: CDR1 LGHNA, CDR2 YNFKEQ. Trimming took 1 base from V and 4 from J, leaving 22 bases between them. The CDR3 has 19 residues.

This clonotype was seen a handful of times. The chain couples TRBV5-1 to TRBJ2-5; 8 bases agree with TRBD1. CDR1 is SGHRS and CDR2 is YFSETQ in the germline V gene. This CDR3 has 14 amino acids. After removal of 8 bases from V and 2 bases from J, the junction contained 8 bases not matched to a gene. CDR3 amino acids: CASRPGQEQETQYF. The DNA of the CDR3 is TGCGCCAGTAGACCGGGACAGGAGCAAGAGACCCAGTACTTC.

This chain links TRBV5-5 with TRBJ1-1, with TRBD1 matching over 9 bases. Germline-derived CDR1 and CDR2 are SGHKS and YYEKEE (reference sequence). The CDR3 length is 17 residues. Trimming cost V 0 bases and J 6 bases; bases outside gene matches: 12. The CDR3 here is CASSLEFLGTGSSEAFF. The CDR3 DNA reads as TGTGCCAGCAGCTTGGAGTTTTTAGGGACAGGGAGTTCTGAAGCTTTCTTT.

This clonotype was detected only a few times. A much more abundant neighbour one base away suggests this may be a read error. The chain couples TRBV12-3 or TRBV12-4 to TRBJ2-7; TRBD2 might be the D (7 bases). Between the trimmed V and J ends, which lost 5 bases and 6 bases, there was a span of 17 bases. The CDR3 length is 14 residues. CDR3 sequence reads: CASSVDGGLSEQYF. As DNA, the CDR3 is TGTGCCAGCAGTGTAGACGGGGGGCTGAGCGAGCAGTACTTC.

This clonotype showed up just a few times. The V gene is TRBV7-3, the J gene TRBJ2-7, with 10 bases identical to TRBD2. V shed 2 bases and J 2 bases; nucleotides not matched to a gene: 12. Germline CDR1 and CDR2: SGHTA and FQGTGA. CDR3 length: 18 residues. Here the CDR3 reads CASSLRDSGGPPPYEQYF. As DNA, the CDR3 is TGTGCCAGCAGCTTACGTGATAGCGGGGGGCCACCTCCCTACGAGCAGTACTTC.

The gene calls are TRBV3-1 and TRBJ1-6; perhaps TRBD1 as D (6 bases). Germline V gene lookup returns CDR1 LGHDT and CDR2 YNNKEL (reference sequence). This CDR3 region has 16 residues. V was pared by 4 bases and J by 9 bases, with 19 bases between. The DNA for the CDR3 is TGTGCCAGCAGCCTAACCGGGGGGGCGCCTGGTTCACCCCTCCACTTT. It codes for CASSLTGGAPGSPLHF.

Concerning this clonotype: The junction departs from germline at one end; a sequencing error may be responsible. V usage is TRBV7-9 and J usage is TRBJ2-7, with D uncertain. Germline CDR1 is SEHNR and CDR2 is FQNEAQ (reference sequence). The CDR3 is 12 residues long. Here the CDR3 reads CVSSPSLDEQYF. CDR3 DNA sequence: TGTGTCAGCAGCCCCTCTCTGGACGAGCAGTACTTC.

J is TRBJ2-7 and V is TRBV4-1; D tentatively fits TRBD1 or TRBD2 (6 bases each). Germline V CDR1 and CDR2: MGHRA, YSYEKL. The CDR3 totals 15 residues. The V end lost 2 bases, the J end lost 9 bases, and 20 bases lay between the germline ends. This CDR3 is CASSQRDSGETAQYF. The DNA of the CDR3 is TGCGCCAGCAGCCAAAGGGACTCAGGGGAAACGGCGCAGTACTTC.

As for this clonotype: Its ends do not fully match the called genes, so a read error is possible. V gene TRBV7-8 combines with J gene TRBJ1-2, with D perhaps matching TRBD1 (5 bases). The CDR3 is 15 amino acids. Germline CDR1 is SGHVS and CDR2 is FQNEAQ. CDR3 amino acids: CASSPLGLGGYGYTF. The CDR3, as DNA: TGCGCCAGCAGCCCCCTAGGGCTGGGGGGCTATGGCTACACCTTC.

This chain uses TRBV20-1 with TRBJ2-4; 7 positions match TRBD2. The J call may be in error: the DNA end matches TRBJ2-7 better. The CDR3 spans 14 residues. Germline V lookup: CDR1 DFQATT, CDR2 SNEGSKA (reference sequence). The DNA for the CDR3 is TGCAGTGCTAGAGATCGGGGGGATTCCTACGAGCAGTACTTC. Translated, it gives CSARDRGDSYEQYF.